This note documents a single TCR beta chain sequence. This CDR3 is 13 amino acids long. Germline V gene lookup returns CDR1 SEHNR and CDR2 FQNEAQ (reference sequence). Trimming stripped 5 bases from V and 4 bases from J, with 6 bases between. This specimen belongs to a study of blood T cell repertoires in COVID-19. As for the study in general: Spain, Italy and the United States supplied samples that represented acute and convalescent COVID-19. The analysed material was cDNA or gDNA that came from T cells, B-cell-depleted T cells, or PBMCs.

Original handling: Estimation of nucleated cell counts relied on the amplification of reference gene primers. Clones were read by immunoSEQ multiplex PCR, and TCRdb kept only the in-frame ones, dropping some. From that table come the V and J calls and clone size; the DNA was used to work out D and trimming. Of fewer than 400,000 clones detected, around 85% appear once; the ten largest clones hold approximately 3.7%. The sample comprised peripheral blood. The origin of this receptor is a woman aged 18-30 years with acute or convalescent COVID-19. The genes are TRBV7-9 and TRBJ2-6; no clear D. CDR3 loop: CASSLRGANVLTF. The DNA for the CDR3 is TGTGCCAGCAGCCTGCGCGGGGCCAACGTCCTGACTTTC.